This is a list of T cell receptor beta chains from one sample in a study of identical twins. Each CDR3 protein is one row after TCRdb ran MiXCR on the 5' RACE reads. The table shows approximately 700,000 distinct CDR3 sequences, with 18% occurring only once. In addition, the sample was reused for a study of T cells expressing NK-cell markers.

Sequencing was done on a sample of PBMCs. The receptors here all came from a woman younger than 30 in good health. Each CDR3 is given with its conserved first and last residue. Each record gives: J gene, D gene, V gene, clone size, CDR3 protein, CDR3 DNA. D genes are given only for firm matches. A row's size may be missing; if present it is once, few, many or a size class.

j_call: TRBJ2-5
d_call: TRBD2
v_call: TRBV27
clone_size: few
cdr3_aa: CASIVGGLAGAGSETQYF
cdr3_nt: TGTGCCAGCATCGTCGGGGGATTAGCGGGAGCTGGGAGTGAGACCCAGTACTTC

j_call: TRBJ2-1
d_call: -
v_call: TRBV5-4
clone_size: few
cdr3_aa: CASSLGGGRNNEQFF
cdr3_nt: TGTGCCAGCAGCTTGGGGGGGGGGCGCAACAATGAGCAGTTCTTC

j_call: TRBJ1-5
d_call: -
v_call: TRBV20-1
clone_size: -
cdr3_aa: CSARALTANQPQHF
cdr3_nt: TGCAGTGCTAGAGCCCTGACAGCAAATCAGCCCCAGCATTTT

j_call: TRBJ2-5
d_call: TRBD2
v_call: TRBV5-1
clone_size: few
cdr3_aa: CASSFEGGAETQYF
cdr3_nt: TGCGCCAGCAGCTTCGAGGGAGGGGCCGAGACCCAGTACTTC

j_call: TRBJ2-1
d_call: -
v_call: TRBV5-4
clone_size: -
cdr3_aa: CASSLKRGDYNEQFF
cdr3_nt: TGTGCCAGCAGCTTGAAAAGGGGGGACTACAATGAGCAGTTCTTC

j_call: TRBJ2-1
d_call: -
v_call: TRBV28
clone_size: -
cdr3_aa: CASSGLSASSYNEQFF
cdr3_nt: TGTGCCAGCAGTGGGCTGTCAGCGAGCTCCTACAATGAGCAGTTCTTC

j_call: TRBJ2-7
d_call: -
v_call: TRBV20-1
clone_size: -
cdr3_aa: CSASSIRRGLDEQYF
cdr3_nt: TGCAGTGCTAGCTCCATCCGCAGGGGCCTCGACGAGCAGTACTTC

j_call: TRBJ2-7
d_call: -
v_call: TRBV7-2
clone_size: -
cdr3_aa: CASSLSGTFSYEQYF
cdr3_nt: TGTGCCAGCAGCTTAAGCGGCACCTTCTCCTACGAGCAGTACTTC

j_call: TRBJ2-3
d_call: TRBD2
v_call: TRBV7-2
clone_size: few
cdr3_aa: CASSLLAGYTDTQYF
cdr3_nt: TGTGCCAGCAGCCTTTTAGCGGGTTACACAGATACGCAGTATTTT

j_call: TRBJ2-1
d_call: -
v_call: TRBV10-2
clone_size: -
cdr3_aa: CASTRLSSYNEQFF
cdr3_nt: TGCGCCAGCACTCGCTTGAGTTCCTACAATGAGCAGTTCTTC

j_call: TRBJ2-3
d_call: TRBD1
v_call: TRBV6-1
clone_size: few
cdr3_aa: CASTPRQGGRKQYF
cdr3_nt: TGTGCCAGCACCCCTAGACAGGGGGGCCGCAAGCAGTATTTT